Listed below are T cell receptor beta chains from one sample, sequenced in a study of OX40 agonist ivuxolimab in advanced cancers. Sequenced by immunoSEQ multiplex PCR; TCRdb stores in-frame clones only, minus some. The sample lists roughly 59,000 clones, 88% seen once, with about 5.5% in the top ten. Sequencing was performed on CD4+ or CD8+ T cells sorted from blood, taken in a trial of the OX40 agonist ivuxolimab. These receptors came from an adult with an advanced solid tumor such as melanoma, head and neck, liver or kidney cancer. Each CDR3 is given with its conserved first and last residue. The order of the fields is V gene, D gene, clone size, J gene, CDR3 protein, CDR3 DNA. A D gene is named only where the DNA matches it firmly. Clone size is shown for a subset of rows, as once, few, many or a class of expanded clone.

V: TRBV7-2; D: .; size: .; J: TRBJ2-1; CDR3: CASSSGQAYEQFF; DNA: TGTGCCAGCAGCTCGGGGCAAGCGTATGAGCAGTTCTTC
V: TRBV6-1; D: .; size: .; J: TRBJ1-2; CDR3: CASSELTGLDGYTF; DNA: TGTGCCAGCAGTGAACTTACAGGGTTGGACGGCTACACCTTC
V: TRBV4-1; D: .; size: .; J: TRBJ2-5; CDR3: CASSQAGRWETQYF; DNA: TGCGCCAGCAGCCAAGCCGGCCGTTGGGAGACCCAGTACTTC
V: TRBV11-2; D: .; size: .; J: TRBJ1-6; CDR3: CASTLFRDNSPLHF; DNA: TGTGCCAGCACCCTTTTTCGTGATAATTCACCCCTCCACTTT
V: TRBV18; D: .; size: .; J: TRBJ1-1; CDR3: CASSPADSVTEAFF; DNA: TGTGCCAGCTCACCCGCGGACAGTGTCACTGAAGCTTTCTTT
V: TRBV11-2; D: .; size: .; J: TRBJ1-1; CDR3: CASSLVAGVNTEAFF; DNA: TGTGCCAGCAGCTTAGTAGCGGGGGTAAACACTGAAGCTTTCTTT
V: TRBV6-1; D: .; size: .; J: TRBJ2-7; CDR3: CASSSRWDTYEQYF; DNA: TGTGCCAGCAGTTCACGGTGGGACACCTACGAGCAGTACTTC
V: TRBV5-1; D: TRBD2; size: .; J: TRBJ2-3; CDR3: CASRPTSGRGDTQYF; DNA: TGCGCCAGCAGGCCGACTAGCGGGAGGGGAGATACGCAGTATTTT
V: TRBV2; D: TRBD2; size: once; J: TRBJ2-5; CDR3: CASNIGLAIETQYF; DNA: TGTGCCAGCAATATAGGACTAGCGATTGAGACCCAGTACTTC
V: TRBV7-3; D: .; size: .; J: TRBJ2-3; CDR3: CASSLQGPRDTQYF; DNA: TGTGCCAGCAGCTTACAAGGCCCGAGGGATACGCAGTATTTT
V: TRBV6-1; D: .; size: few; J: TRBJ1-1; CDR3: CASSDRGMNTEAFF; DNA: TGTGCCAGCAGTGACAGGGGTATGAACACTGAAGCTTTCTTT
V: TRBV7-9; D: .; size: .; J: TRBJ2-3; CDR3: CASSRDTDTQYF; DNA: TGTGCCAGCAGCCGGGACACAGATACGCAGTATTTT
V: TRBV2; D: TRBD1; size: .; J: TRBJ2-3; CDR3: CASRRQGVGDTQYF; DNA: TGTGCCAGCAGGAGACAGGGGGTAGGGGATACGCAGTATTTT
V: TRBV11-3; D: .; size: .; J: TRBJ2-2; CDR3: CASSHSRGSGELFF; DNA: TGTGCCAGCAGCCATAGCAGGGGATCCGGGGAGCTGTTTTTT
V: TRBV7-2; D: TRBD1; size: .; J: TRBJ1-5; CDR3: CASSLGQGLNQPQHF; DNA: TGTGCCAGCAGCTTGGGACAGGGGCTCAATCAGCCCCAGCATTTT
V: TRBV11-2; D: .; size: .; J: TRBJ2-2; CDR3: CASSPGLNTGELFF; DNA: TGTGCCAGCAGCCCCGGACTTAACACCGGGGAGCTGTTTTTT
V: TRBV27; D: .; size: .; J: TRBJ2-5; CDR3: CASSRTLVSETQYF; DNA: TGTGCCAGCAGCAGAACACTAGTTTCGGAGACCCAGTACTTC
V: TRBV7-2; D: .; size: .; J: TRBJ2-7; CDR3: CASSLDLINYEQYF; DNA: TGTGCCAGCAGTTTAGACCTAATAAACTACGAGCAGTACTTC
V: TRBV6-6; D: TRBD2; size: .; J: TRBJ2-3; CDR3: CASSLSGRFDTQYF; DNA: TGTGCCAGCAGCCTTAGCGGGAGGTTTGATACGCAGTATTTT
V: TRBV7-9; D: TRBD2; size: once; J: TRBJ2-1; CDR3: CASSFAGREGFEQFF; DNA: TGTGCCAGCAGCTTTGCGGGGCGGGAGGGCTTTGAGCAGTTCTTC
V: TRBV27; D: TRBD2; size: .; J: TRBJ2-1; CDR3: CASSFFGGGAYNEQFF; DNA: TGTGCCAGCAGTTTCTTTGGCGGGGGGGCCTACAATGAGCAGTTCTTC
V: TRBV14; D: .; size: .; J: TRBJ1-1; CDR3: CASSQLQGNTEAFF; DNA: TGTGCCAGCAGCCAGTTACAGGGGAACACTGAAGCTTTCTTT
V: TRBV4-2; D: .; size: .; J: TRBJ2-3; CDR3: CASSQDTDLSGGTDTQYF; DNA: TGTGCCAGCAGCCAAGACACTGACTTGTCTGGGGGCACAGATACGCAGTATTTT
V: TRBV28; D: .; size: .; J: TRBJ1-1; CDR3: CASSPAGTEAFF; DNA: TGTGCCAGCAGCCCAGCCGGGACTGAAGCTTTCTTT
V: TRBV2; D: .; size: .; J: TRBJ1-1; CDR3: CASSQRLAAEAFF; DNA: TGTGCCAGCAGCCAGCGATTGGCGGCTGAAGCTTTCTTT
V: TRBV5-6; D: .; size: .; J: TRBJ1-1; CDR3: CASSLAVQGSMEAFF; DNA: TGTGCCAGCAGCTTGGCAGTACAGGGTTCTATGGAAGCTTTCTTT
V: TRBV10-3; D: TRBD1; size: .; J: TRBJ1-1; CDR3: CAISETAYIQGARANAEAFF; DNA: TGTGCCATCAGTGAGACCGCCTATATACAGGGGGCGCGGGCGAACGCTGAAGCTTTCTTT
V: TRBV9; D: .; size: .; J: TRBJ1-4; CDR3: CASSVVGEGNEKLFF; DNA: TGTGCCAGCAGCGTAGTCGGGGAGGGTAATGAAAAACTGTTTTTT
V: TRBV11-2; D: .; size: once; J: TRBJ2-7; CDR3: CASSLVQYPYEQYF; DNA: TGTGCCAGCAGCTTAGTACAGTACCCCTACGAGCAGTACTTC
V: TRBV7-2; D: .; size: .; J: TRBJ2-2; CDR3: CASSLEGTGELFF; DNA: TGTGCCAGCAGCTTAGAGGGAACCGGGGAGCTGTTTTTT
V: TRBV18; D: .; size: .; J: TRBJ1-1; CDR3: CASSNGVPIISEAFF; DNA: TGTGCCAGCTCCAACGGGGTCCCGATCATATCGGAAGCTTTCTTT
V: TRBV27; D: TRBD1; size: once; J: TRBJ2-1; CDR3: CASSAYRGNNEQFF; DNA: TGTGCCAGCAGTGCGTACAGGGGTAACAATGAGCAGTTCTTC
V: TRBV30; D: .; size: .; J: TRBJ2-1; CDR3: CAWSVSHNEQFF; DNA: TGTGCCTGGAGTGTGTCTCACAATGAGCAGTTCTTC
V: TRBV7-9; D: TRBD1; size: .; J: TRBJ1-3; CDR3: CASSLVWTGSGNTIYF; DNA: TGTGCCAGCAGCTTAGTTTGGACAGGGTCTGGAAACACCATATATTTT
V: TRBV27; D: .; size: medium-sized; J: TRBJ1-2; CDR3: CASSFKGTYGYTF; DNA: TGTGCCAGCAGTTTCAAAGGAACCTATGGCTACACCTTC
V: TRBV6-1; D: .; size: .; J: TRBJ1-4; CDR3: CASRLGQGNGGKLFF; DNA: TGTGCCAGCAGACTAGGGCAGGGGAATGGTGGAAAACTGTTTTTT
V: TRBV7-6; D: .; size: .; J: TRBJ2-3; CDR3: CASSPSMTDTQYF; DNA: TGTGCCAGCAGCCCCTCGATGACAGATACGCAGTATTTT
V: TRBV7-2; D: .; size: .; J: TRBJ1-2; CDR3: CASSLGLAQAENYGYTF; DNA: TGTGCCAGCAGCTTAGGCCTTGCACAGGCGGAAAACTATGGCTACACCTTC
V: TRBV27; D: .; size: .; J: TRBJ2-1; CDR3: CASSFILTGGDGEQFF; DNA: TGTGCCAGCAGTTTCATACTCACTGGGGGTGATGGTGAGCAGTTCTTC
V: TRBV18; D: .; size: .; J: TRBJ1-3; CDR3: CASSPYRQGGNTIYF; DNA: TGTGCCAGCTCACCCTACCGGCAGGGGGGAAACACCATATATTTT
V: TRBV4-3; D: .; size: few; J: TRBJ2-7; CDR3: CASSAGTENRQYF; DNA: TGCGCCAGCAGCGCCGGGACGGAAAATCGGCAGTACTTC
V: TRBV9; D: TRBD2; size: .; J: TRBJ2-1; CDR3: CASSVATSGGQDEQFF; DNA: TGTGCCAGCAGCGTAGCTACTAGCGGGGGACAAGATGAGCAGTTCTTC
V: TRBV5-4; D: .; size: .; J: TRBJ2-1; CDR3: CASSTGRGYNEQFF; DNA: TGTGCCAGCAGCACCGGACGGGGATACAATGAGCAGTTCTTC
V: TRBV7-2; D: TRBD2; size: .; J: TRBJ2-1; CDR3: CASSSPGTSGPPAYNEQFF; DNA: TGTGCCAGCAGCTCACCAGGGACTAGCGGGCCCCCCGCCTACAATGAGCAGTTCTTC
V: TRBV2; D: TRBD1; size: once; J: TRBJ1-1; CDR3: CASNTGGMNTEAFF; DNA: TGTGCCAGCAACACAGGGGGGATGAACACTGAAGCTTTCTTT
V: TRBV6-5; D: .; size: .; J: TRBJ2-7; CDR3: CASSYSDRNEQYF; DNA: TGTGCCAGCAGTTACTCCGACAGAAACGAGCAGTACTTC
V: TRBV11-2; D: TRBD1; size: .; J: TRBJ2-7; CDR3: CASSLGPGTGGSYEQYF; DNA: TGTGCCAGCAGCTTAGGACCGGGGACAGGGGGGTCCTACGAGCAGTACTTC
V: TRBV4-3; D: .; size: .; J: TRBJ2-1; CDR3: CASSQVGPVDNEQFF; DNA: TGCGCCAGCAGCCAAGTCGGACCAGTCGACAATGAGCAGTTCTTC
V: TRBV2; D: TRBD1; size: few; J: TRBJ1-1; CDR3: CASGTDTNTEAFF; DNA: TGTGCCAGCGGGACAGATACTAACACTGAAGCTTTCTTT
V: TRBV9; D: .; size: .; J: TRBJ1-1; CDR3: CASSVEGRGRPNEAFF; DNA: TGTGCCAGCAGCGTGGAAGGCCGGGGGAGGCCTAATGAAGCTTTCTTT